This T cell receptor beta chain is from a study of CD8+CD57+ T cells in acquired aplastic anemia. As for the study in general: Sorted cells (CD4+ and CD8+) yielded DNA amounts that averaged approximately 3.1 ug.

Ten or more counts support this clonotype. For CDR3 and TCR beta VDJ profiling, genomic DNA was the template used. MiXCR, applied by TCRdb to the reads, yields one record per CDR3 protein. The table shows 100,000 to 150,000 distinct CDR3 sequences, with 41% occurring only once. Sequencing used sorted CD4+, CD8+, or CD8+CD57+ T cells (not recorded which) from PBMCs. This sequence was found in a human donor in good health, serving as a control.

CDR3 in amino acids: CASSVDRGYSGNTIYF. DNA for the CDR3: TGTGCCAGCAGCGTAGACAGGGGATACTCTGGAAACACCATATATTTT. This rearrangement joins TRBV9 to TRBJ1-3; TRBD1 matches at 7 bases. V shed 0 bases and J 0 bases; nucleotides not matched to a gene: 3. Germline V gives CDR1 SGDLS, CDR2 YYNGEE. The CDR3 runs to 16 residues. Together with reference TRBV9 and TRBJ1-3, the CDR3 gives the full variable domain: DSGVTQTPKHLITATGQRVTLRCSPRSGDLSVYWYQQSLDQGLQFLIQYYNGEERAKGNILERFSAQQFPDLHSELNLSSLELGDSALYFCASSVDRGYSGNTIYFGEGSWLTVV.